A selection of T cell receptor beta chains follows, all from one sample in a study of T cells in Graves' hyperthyroidism and ophthalmopathy. TCRdb reprocessed the multiplex PCR reads via MiXCR and lists one record per CDR3 protein. The sample includes about 700,000 distinct CDR3 sequences, about 14% of them seen just once. Sequenced: blood. These receptors came from a woman under 30 with Graves' hyperthyroidism. Each CDR3 is given with its conserved first and last residue. D genes are given only for firm matches. Not all rows give a size; the values are once, few, many and, for expanded clones, a class.

V gene	J gene	clone size	D gene	CDR3 DNA	CDR3 protein
TRBV9	TRBJ2-7	-	TRBD2	TGTGCCAGCAGCGCCCTACTGACTAGCGGGACCTACGAGCAGTACTTC	CASSALLTSGTYEQYF
TRBV18	TRBJ1-6	-	-	TGTGCCAGCTCACCAGTCAGGACGAACTATAATTCACCCCTCCACTTT	CASSPVRTNYNSPLHF
TRBV28	TRBJ1-2	-	-	TGTGCCAGCAGTTTCACGACGGAAGCTAACTATGGCTGCACCTTC	CASSFTTEANYGCTF
TRBV6-2/TRBV6-3	TRBJ2-1	-	-	TGTGCCAGCAGTTACTACAGCGATGAGCAGTTCTTC	CASSYYSDEQFF
TRBV5-1	TRBJ1-2	many	-	TGCGCCAGCGCCAAACAGGTTTCGAGTGGCTACACCTTC	CASAKQVSSGYTF
TRBV4-3	TRBJ1-5	-	-	TGCGCCAGCAGCCAAGATCGTACAGATTATAGCAATCAGCCCCAGCATTTT	CASSQDRTDYSNQPQHF
TRBV3-1	TRBJ2-7	few	TRBD2	TGTGCCAGCAGCCAAGGACTAGCGGGAGGGGTATACTCCTACGAGCAGTACTTC	CASSQGLAGGVYSYEQYF
TRBV5-5	TRBJ1-1	few	TRBD1	TGTGCCAGCACCTTCGGTGGACAGGCGAACACTGAAGCTTTCTTT	CASTFGGQANTEAFF
TRBV27	TRBJ1-3	-	TRBD1	TGTGCCAGCAGTTCTTCCCGGACAGGGATGGGAAACACCATATGTTTT	CASSSSRTGMGNTICF
TRBV7-9	TRBJ1-1	-	-	TGTGCCAGCAGCTCAAGGTCTACTGAAGCTTTCTTT	CASSSRSTEAFF
TRBV28	TRBJ2-6	-	-	TGTGCCAGCAGTTTATCCCGGGGCTCTGGGGCCAACGTCCTGACTTTC	CASSLSRGSGANVLTF
TRBV20-1	TRBJ2-2	-	TRBD2	TGCAGTGCTAGAACGGGAGGGCCCGGGGAGCTGTTTTTT	CSARTGGPGELFF
TRBV5-6	TRBJ2-1	few	-	TGTGCCAGCAGCCTCCTTATGGGGAAATACAATGAGCAGTTCTTC	CASSLLMGKYNEQFF
TRBV2	TRBJ2-1	many	-	TGTGCCAGCAGTGCCGCAGATGGTGAGCAGTTCTTC	CASSAADGEQFF
TRBV7-2	TRBJ2-7	-	-	TGTGCCAGCAGCTCCGACCGTCGCGAGCAGTACTTC	CASSSDRREQYF
TRBV2	TRBJ2-7	many	-	TGTGCCAGCAGGAGGGTCTACGAGCAGTACTTC	CASRRVYEQYF
TRBV10-3	TRBJ2-7	many	TRBD2	TGTGCCATCAGTGACCTAGCGGGAGGGGAGCAGTACTTC	CAISDLAGGEQYF
TRBV15	TRBJ2-3	many	-	TGTGCCACCAGCAGAGATCCGGGAGACCAGGATACGCAGTATTTT	CATSRDPGDQDTQYF
TRBV20-1	TRBJ2-7	few	-	TGCAGTGCTAGACTGGAAATCGCCTACGAGCAGTACTTC	CSARLEIAYEQYF
TRBV18	TRBJ2-7	-	TRBD2	TGTGCCAGCTCACCCCTAGCCCGGGCGGCTAGCGGTGGGGAGCAGTACTTC	CASSPLARAASGGEQYF
TRBV7-9	TRBJ2-3	many	-	TGTGCCAGCTCACCATTGGGGCAAAGCACAGATACGCAGTATTTT	CASSPLGQSTDTQYF
TRBV7-2	TRBJ2-1	few	-	TGTGCCAGCAGCTTAGATGGGGCCCACAATGAGCAGTTCTTC	CASSLDGAHNEQFF
TRBV6-2/TRBV6-3	TRBJ2-7	few	-	TGTGCCAGCAGTTACTCGACGGCGACTATACTCCTACGGGAGCAGTACTTC	CASSYSTATILLREQYF
TRBV20-1	TRBJ1-5	-	-	TGCAGTGCCAACTCAGTGAGCAATCAGCCCCAGCATTTT	CSANSVSNQPQHF
TRBV30	TRBJ1-2	-	-	TGTGCCTGGAGTGTACCCGGGCCTCCCACCTTC	CAWSVPGPPTF
TRBV27	TRBJ2-1	few	-	TGTGCCAGCAGTTTATACTGGGCTCGGGGCAATGAGCAGTTCTTC	CASSLYWARGNEQFF
TRBV9	TRBJ1-1	-	-	TGTGCCAGCAGCGTAGACCCACAGACTGAAGCTTTCTTT	CASSVDPQTEAFF
TRBV20-1	TRBJ2-7	-	-	TGCAGTGCTAGATGGGAATACGAGCAGTACTTC	CSARWEYEQYF
TRBV6-2/TRBV6-3	TRBJ1-1	many	-	TGTGCCAGCAGCCTACCCTACACAGGGATGAACACTGAAGCTTTCTTT	CASSLPYTGMNTEAFF
TRBV6-2/TRBV6-3	TRBJ2-1	few	TRBD1	TGTGCCAGCATCGACAGGGGGCTGTCCTACAATGAGCAGTTCTTC	CASIDRGLSYNEQFF
TRBV18	TRBJ2-7	-	-	TGTGCCAGCTCAGAAACAAGGAAATCCTACGAGCAGTACTTC	CASSETRKSYEQYF
TRBV10-1	TRBJ2-1	few	TRBD2	TGCGCCAGCAGTGTGGGAGCGGGAGGCCAAAGAAAGCCCTACAATGAGCAGTTCTTC	CASSVGAGGQRKPYNEQFF
TRBV14	TRBJ1-2	many	-	TGTGCCAGCAGCCAAGTTGATGGATATGGCTACACCTTC	CASSQVDGYGYTF
TRBV2	TRBJ2-5	few	TRBD2	TGTGCCACCAGTGACCCTTCTAGCGGGATACAAGAGACCCAGTACTTC	CATSDPSSGIQETQYF
TRBV19	TRBJ2-2	few	-	TGTGCCAGCGGACGGCGGGAGCTGTTTTTT	CASGRRELFF
TRBV11-2	TRBJ1-4	few	-	TGTGCCAGCAGCTTGGGTAGCCTCTTTAATGAAAAACTGTTTTTT	CASSLGSLFNEKLFF
TRBV6-5	TRBJ1-1	many	-	TGTGCCAGCAGTTACTCGGGGGGGCCGGACACTGAAGCTTTCTTT	CASSYSGGPDTEAFF
TRBV12-3/TRBV12-4	TRBJ2-3	many	TRBD2	TGTGCCAGCAGTTTAGGACTAGCTGTTAGCACAGATACGCAGTATTTT	CASSLGLAVSTDTQYF
TRBV20-1	TRBJ2-1	many	-	TGCAGTGCTTCCCCGGGGCGAAGCGAGCAGTTCTTC	CSASPGRSEQFF
TRBV30	TRBJ2-3	few	TRBD1	TGTGCCTGGAGGCCAGGGGGCTCGGTGACAGATACGCAGTATTTT	CAWRPGGSVTDTQYF
TRBV6-5	TRBJ1-1	-	TRBD1	TGTGCCAGCAGTTACGATTACAGGGGGAACACTGAAGCTTTCTTT	CASSYDYRGNTEAFF
TRBV5-4	TRBJ2-1	few	-	TGTGCCAGCAGCTTGAAGGGGTTCACCTACAATGAGCAGTTCTTC	CASSLKGFTYNEQFF
TRBV30	TRBJ2-7	many	TRBD2	TGTGCCTTTGGACTAGCGGGGGTGTCCTACGAGCAGTACTTC	CAFGLAGVSYEQYF
TRBV12-3/TRBV12-4	TRBJ2-7	many	-	TGTGCCAGCAGTTGGTATGAACAGCGACGGAGTTACGAGCAGTACTTC	CASSWYEQRRSYEQYF